This note documents a single T cell receptor beta chain sequence. The record originates from a study of technical replicates of blood from a few donors. TCRdb's table, derived via immunoSEQ multiplex PCR, lists solely in-frame clones and lacks some. The sample carries tens of thousands of clones, roughly 95% recorded once. Trimming stripped 0 bases from V and 6 bases from J, with 7 bases between. The CDR3 runs to 14 residues. CDR1 SGDLS and CDR2 YYNGEE come from the germline V gene. The receptor's source is a human donor in good health. The chain uses TRBV9 and TRBJ1-6; D is unresolved. Specimen: T cells isolated from PBMCs. The DNA for the CDR3 is TGTGCCAGCAGCGTAGAGTCGGGTAATTCACCCCTCCACTTT. The encoded protein is CASSVESGNSPLHF.